This note documents a single T cell receptor (beta chain) sequence. The antigen remains unidentified. The sample belongs to a study of cytomegalovirus exposure and HLA in healthy donors. PCR employed 60 Vbeta and 13 Jbeta primers. Clones were sequenced by immunoSEQ multiplex PCR, and TCRdb holds only the in-frame ones, with some missing. The sample carries over 150,000 clones, 82% recorded once. Germline CDR1 is MNHEY and CDR2 is SMNVEV (reference sequence). V lost 1 base and J 4 bases, leaving 10 bases between the germline ends. This CDR3 comprises 15 residues. The study, taken as a whole, reports: Most subjects had HLA-A and HLA-B alleles reportedly predicted accurately by TCR beta sequences.

The clonotype originates from a boy between 2 and 10 years old in good health and CMV-seronegative. The sequenced sample consisted of PBMCs. The chain combines TRBV27 with TRBJ1-4, with a possible D match to TRBD1 (5 bases). This chain's CDR3 is CASSLLSGDNEKLFF. For the CDR3, the DNA is TGTGCCAGCAGTTTATTGTCGGGGGATAATGAAAAACTGTTTTTT. Combining the CDR3 with reference TRBV27 and TRBJ1-4 gives the whole variable domain EAQVTQNPRYLITVTGKKLTVTCSQNMNHEYMSWYRQDPGLGLRQIYYSMNVEVTDKGDVPEGYKVSRKEKRNFPLILESPSPNQTSLYFCASSLLSGDNEKLFFGSGTQLSVL.